The 2 T cell receptor beta chains below come from one sample, sequenced in a study of primary melanoma T cells and metastatic recurrence. Using immunoSEQ multiplex PCR, the repertoire was profiled, and TCRdb retains in-frame clones only, with some absent. The sample holds over a hundred clones, roughly 82% seen once. The sequencing sample was made of melanoma tumor tissue. These receptors all stem from a human donor with melanoma.

This clone has a single count. CDR3 protein: CASSGLVLNEQFF. The CDR3 DNA is TGTGCCTCAAGTGGTCTTGTCCTAAATGAGCAGTTCTTC. V is TRBV6-8 and J is TRBJ2-1; D call uncertain. From germline, CDR1 is MNHGY and CDR2 SAAAGT. V lost 11 bases to trimming and J lost 7 bases, with 18 bases between them. The CDR3 length is 13 residues.

The chain combines TRBV7-5 with TRBJ1-5. TRBV7-5 is a listed pseudogene. The CDR3 spans 14 residues. CDR3 region: CASSLHAADQPQHF. In DNA, the CDR3 is TGTGCCAGCAGCTTACACGCAGCGGATCAGCCCCAGCATTTT.